Shown below are 5 T cell receptor beta chains from a single sample sequenced in a study of identical twins. TCRdb recomputed calls from the 5' RACE reads with MiXCR, one row per CDR3 protein. Here the sample spans 690,000 or so distinct CDR3 sequences, over 8.5% being singletons. In addition, the sample was reused for a study of yellow fever vaccine responses in identical twins.

The sequenced material came from PBMCs. Source of these receptors: a woman younger than 30 in good health.

This clonotype was detected only a few times. The chain employs TRBV20-1 and TRBJ1-1; perhaps TRBD1 as D (5 bases). This CDR3 has 12 residues. Germline CDR1 and CDR2: DFQATT and SNEGSKA (reference sequence). In DNA, the CDR3 is TGCAGCCCGGGGCAGGGAAACACTGAAGCTTTCTTT. Translating gives CSPGQGNTEAFF.

This clonotype showed up many times. CDR3 sequence reads: CAISAAPDTQYF. The DNA of the CDR3 is TGTGCCATCAGTGCCGCCCCAGATACGCAGTATTTT. V gene TRBV10-3 combines with J gene TRBJ2-3; D remains unclear. The CDR3 is made up of 12 amino acids. Between the trimmed V and J ends, which lost 4 bases and 4 bases, there was a span of 6 bases. Germline V gene data show CDR1 as ENHRY and CDR2 as SYGVKD.

J is TRBJ1-4 and V is TRBV29-1; unclear D gene. CDR1 and CDR2 from the germline V gene are SQVTM and ANQGSEA. The CDR3 spans 13 residues. V lost 6 bases, J lost 5 bases, and 13 bases lay in between. The CDR3 DNA reads as TGCAGCGTCCGGTTGTCCGGGAATGAAAAACTGTTTTTT. Translated, it gives CSVRLSGNEKLFF.

This clonotype has more than one count but fewer than ten. The genes are TRBV24-1 and TRBJ2-3; 10 positions match TRBD2. The V gene's germline CDR1 is KGHDR and CDR2 SFDVKD. CDR3 size: 19 residues. The ends lost 2 bases at V and 6 bases at J; junction bases unmatched: 16. In nucleotides, the CDR3 is TGTGCCACCAGTGATTCGACAAAACAAGTGACTAGCGGGTGGGATACGCAGTATTTT. This gives the protein CATSDSTKQVTSGWDTQYF.

V usage is TRBV29-1 and J usage is TRBJ2-7; weak D call: TRBD2 (6 bases). The V and J ends lost 3 bases and 0 bases respectively, with 6 bases between them. This CDR3 has 12 amino acids. The germline gives CDR1 SQVTM, CDR2 ANQGSEA. The CDR3 bases are TGCAGCGTTGAGGGACTCTCCTACGAGCAGTACTTC. Translation gives CSVEGLSYEQYF.